These 24 T cell receptor beta chains were sequenced from one sample in a study of CD8 T cells in Susac syndrome. Reverse transcription of about 0.45 to 1 ug RNA was performed with random hexamers. TCRdb passed the immunoSEQ multiplex PCR reads through MiXCR, listing each CDR3 protein once. The sample includes around 200,000 distinct CDR3 sequences, about 95% seen only once; the top ten take approximately 0.082%. Sequenced input: CD4+ T cells from PBMCs. These receptors came from a human donor with multiple sclerosis.

The rearrangement links TRBV4-1 to TRBJ2-1; D is perhaps TRBD1 (6 bases). The ends were cut back, 4 bases at V and 8 bases at J, with 21 bases in the middle. There are 16 residues in the CDR3. Germline lookup yields CDR1 MGHRA and CDR2 YSYEKL. The CDR3 spells CASSPGPRMTGHEQFF. The CDR3 DNA follows: TGCGCCAGCAGCCCGGGGCCCCGAATGACAGGCCATGAGCAGTTCTTC.

V and J are TRBV12-3 or TRBV12-4 and TRBJ2-3; unclear D gene. Trimming removed 4 bases from V and 0 bases from J, with 17 bases in between. The CDR3 has 17 amino acids. CDR3 sequence reads: CASSYIFGVSSTDTQYF. Here the CDR3 DNA reads TGTGCCAGCAGTTATATCTTTGGGGTTTCTAGCACAGATACGCAGTATTTT.

CDR3 DNA sequence: TGTGCCAGCAGGCCCTACAGGGGGCGAGCCTACGAGCAGTACTTC. It translates to CASRPYRGRAYEQYF. J is TRBJ2-7 and V is TRBV28; 9 positions agree with TRBD1. V shed 6 bases, J shed 2 bases, and the junction held 8 bases outside the gene matches. CDR1 and CDR2 (germline): MDHEN, SYDVKM. The CDR3 has 15 amino acids.

The sample holds one count of this clonotype. The V call is TRBV20-1, the J call TRBJ1-2; D uncertain. Germline lookup yields CDR1 DFQATT and CDR2 SNEGSKA (reference sequence). V was trimmed by 4 bases and J by 0 bases, leaving 3 bases between them. CDR3 length: 11 amino acids. The chain's CDR3 is CSAKSNYGYTF. The CDR3 nucleotides read TGCAGTGCTAAGTCTAACTATGGCTACACCTTC.

A note on this clonotype: Mismatch with germline at one junction end may stem from a read error. The chain links TRBV2 to TRBJ2-7; D is unclear. In germline, CDR1 is SNHLY, CDR2 FYNNEI. The CDR3 extends over 14 amino acids. The CDR3 DNA reads TGTGCCAGCAGTGAAGTGGAGACCTCTCCCCTTTTCTCTTTC. As protein: CASSEVETSPLFSF.

The V gene is TRBV12-3 or TRBV12-4, the J gene TRBJ1-1; TRBD1 might be the D (5 bases). The CDR3 length is 14 residues. Trimming shortened V by 4 bases and J by 5 bases, and 14 bases separated the two germline ends. CDR3 nucleotide sequence: TGTGCCAGCAGTTCCAGGGTGGGGGTTACTGAAGCTTTCTTT. This gives the protein CASSSRVGVTEAFF.

The chain recombines TRBV15 with TRBJ2-3; TRBD2 aligns across 8 bases. The V gene's germline CDR1 is LNHNV and CDR2 YYDKDF (reference sequence). The CDR3 sequence is 16 residues long. With 4 bases clipped from V and 4 bases from J, the junction kept 10 bases outside the gene matches. This CDR3 is CATSTPRGEGADTQYF. CDR3 nucleotide sequence: TGTGCCACCAGCACGCCGCGGGGGGAAGGCGCAGATACGCAGTATTTT.

V gene TRBV29-1 combines with J gene TRBJ2-1; D perhaps matches TRBD2 (6 bases). CDR1 is SQVTM, CDR2 ANQGSEA, per germline. The CDR3 extends over 12 amino acids. Trimming removed 7 bases from V and 2 bases from J, with 9 bases in between. CDR3 DNA: TGCAGCGCTGGGGGGACCTACAATGAGCAGTTCTTC. Protein: CSAGGTYNEQFF.

This rearrangement joins TRBV29-1 to TRBJ1-2, with D perhaps matching TRBD1 (5 bases). The V and J ends lost 1 base and 4 bases respectively, with 13 bases between them. The CDR3 sequence is 14 residues long. The germline V gene encodes CDR1 SQVTM and CDR2 ANQGSEA. For the CDR3, the DNA is TGCAGCGTTGAAGCTCGGGGGGTTCCCTATGGCTACACCTTC. Protein product: CSVEARGVPYGYTF.

The genes are TRBV29-1 and TRBJ1-2; 8 positions match TRBD1. Germline CDR1 and CDR2: SQVTM and ANQGSEA. This CDR3 comprises 13 residues. The trim removed 4 bases at V and 10 bases at J, leaving 11 bases unmatched. CDR3 sequence: CSVVGQGRRDYTF. The CDR3 DNA reads TGCAGCGTTGTTGGACAGGGACGAAGGGACTACACCTTC.

The chain employs TRBV10-3 and TRBJ2-5; D not certain. Germline V CDR1 and CDR2: ENHRY, SYGVKD. The CDR3 covers 11 residues. Trimming removed 5 bases from V and 2 bases from J, with 3 bases in between. CDR3 region: CAISSQETQYF. In DNA form, the CDR3 reads TGTGCCATCAGTTCGCAAGAGACCCAGTACTTC.

This clonotype appeared once. The chain links TRBV20-1 to TRBJ1-1, with D hard to call. This CDR3 is built from 15 residues. Germline CDR1 reads DFQATT; CDR2 reads SNEGSKA (reference sequence). Deletions cut 1 base from V and 4 bases from J, with 16 bases between. The CDR3 sequence: CSARAPELSPTEAFF. The CDR3 coding sequence is TGCAGTGCTAGAGCCCCGGAATTGAGCCCCACTGAAGCTTTCTTT.

CDR3 nucleotides: TGTGCCCGGAAGCCGGGCGGGCCCACAGATACGCAGTATTTT. Translated, it gives CARKPGGPTDTQYF. The chain combines TRBV30 with TRBJ2-3; D is possibly TRBD2 (5 bases). V lost 8 bases, J lost 2 bases, and 17 bases lay in between. Germline CDR1 is GTSNPN and CDR2 is SVGIG (reference sequence). The CDR3 covers 14 residues.

The rearrangement uses TRBV30 and TRBJ2-6; D gene unclear. The CDR3 length is 14 residues. V was cut by 4 bases and J by 0 bases, with 7 bases left in between. Germline V gene data show CDR1 as GTSNPN and CDR2 as SVGIG (reference sequence). In nucleotides, the CDR3 is TGTGCCTGGATTAAATCCTCTGGGGCCAACGTCCTGACTTTC. Protein: CAWIKSSGANVLTF.

This clonotype was recorded a few times. The rearrangement joins TRBV12-3 or TRBV12-4 to TRBJ1-1; D is uncertain. Deletions cut 3 bases from V and 2 bases from J, with 7 bases between. The CDR3 has 13 residues. The CDR3 coding sequence is TGTGCCAGCAGTTTCCCGGGTAACACTGAAGCTTTCTTT. Amino acid sequence: CASSFPGNTEAFF.

The rearrangement links TRBV6-2 or TRBV6-3 to TRBJ2-2; 7 nucleotides align to TRBD2. The CDR3 consists of 13 residues. Looked up from germline, CDR1 is MNHEY and CDR2 is SVGEGT. Trimming took 4 bases from V and 6 from J; bases not matched to a gene: 2. The CDR3 DNA reads TGTGCCAGCAGTTCAGGACTAGCCGGGGAGCTGTTTTTT. This sequence encodes CASSSGLAGELFF.

This chain links TRBV12-3 or TRBV12-4 with TRBJ2-3; possibly TRBD2 for D (5 bases). The CDR3 runs to 12 residues. Trimming took off 6 bases at V and 6 bases at J, with 10 bases between the two ends. The CDR3 here is CASRKLDDTQYF. DNA for the CDR3: TGTGCCAGCAGAAAACTAGATGATACGCAGTATTTT.

The chain carries TRBV19 and TRBJ2-3, with D uncertain. Germline lookup yields CDR1 LNHDA and CDR2 SQIVND (reference sequence). This CDR3 spans 13 amino acids. V lost 4 bases and J 2 bases, leaving 7 bases between the germline ends. In nucleotides, the CDR3 is TGTGCCAGTAGTAGAGCTACCACAGATACGCAGTATTTT. Translation gives CASSRATTDTQYF.

This clonotype was picked up one time. The V and J genes are TRBV30 and TRBJ2-1; 7 bases are shared with TRBD1. Germline-derived CDR1 and CDR2 are GTSNPN and SVGIG (reference sequence). The CDR3 spans 12 residues. V lost 3 bases to trimming and J lost 9 bases; unmatched junction nucleotides: 5. CDR3 bases: TGTGCCTGGAGACAGGGGTTCGGTGAGCAGTTCTTC. It yields the protein CAWRQGFGEQFF.

The count of this clonotype is one. The chain recombines TRBV6-5 with TRBJ2-1; D tentatively reads TRBD1 or TRBD2 (5 bases each). With 5 bases removed from V and 6 bases from J, the gap between germline ends came to 11 bases. CDR1 and CDR2 (germline): MNHEY, SVGAGI. The CDR3 totals 13 residues. The CDR3 protein is CASSGTRTNEQFF. Here the CDR3 DNA reads TGTGCCAGCAGTGGGACCCGGACCAATGAGCAGTTCTTC.

The V gene is TRBV30, the J gene TRBJ1-5; D uncertain. With 0 bases removed from V and 7 bases from J, the gap between germline ends came to 10 bases. Germline V gene sequence: CDR1 GTSNPN, CDR2 SVGIG (reference sequence). CDR3 length equals 13 residues. The CDR3 reads CAWSVKGRQPQHF. Written as DNA, the CDR3 is TGTGCCTGGAGTGTAAAGGGTCGGCAGCCCCAGCATTTT. Looking up the rest from reference TRBV30 and TRBJ1-5 gives the full variable domain: SQTIHQWPATLVQPVGSPLSLECTVEGTSNPNLYWYRQAAGRGLQLLFYSVGIGQISSEVPQNLSASRPQDRQFILSSKKLLLSDSGFYLCAWSVKGRQPQHFGDGTRLSIL.

The genes are TRBV3-1 and TRBJ2-1; 7 bases agree with TRBD2. This CDR3 has 14 residues. V was pared by 3 bases and J by 8 bases, with 7 bases of the junction left unmatched. Germline V gene lookup returns CDR1 LGHDT and CDR2 YNNKEL (reference sequence). The chain's CDR3 is CASSHLRGDDEQFF. Written as DNA, the CDR3 is TGTGCCAGCAGCCACCTTCGGGGGGACGATGAGCAGTTCTTC.

This clonotype came up once. The chain employs TRBV30 and TRBJ1-2; 7 bases are shared with TRBD1. The V gene's germline CDR1 is GTSNPN and CDR2 SVGIG (reference sequence). V lost 7 bases, J lost 5 bases, and 16 bases stayed unmatched. The CDR3 is made up of 15 amino acids. CDR3 bases: TGTGCCTCGTCCCCCTCAGGGGGGTTAGGATATGGCTACACCTTC. This codes for CASSPSGGLGYGYTF.

The CDR3 sequence: CASSPSTGGGEQYF. Written as DNA, the CDR3 is TGTGCCAGCTCACCATCAACAGGGGGAGGCGAGCAGTACTTC. This sequence joins TRBV18 and TRBJ2-7; TRBD1 agrees at 8 bases. The CDR3 is 14 residues long. Per germline, CDR1 KGHSH and CDR2 LQKENI. Trimming took 2 bases from V and 6 from J; bases not matched to a gene: 6. The complete variable domain, with remaining parts taken from reference TRBV18 and TRBJ2-7, reads NAGVMQNPRHLVRRRGQEARLRCSPMKGHSHVYWYRQLPEEGLKFMVYLQKENIIDESGMPKERFSAEFPKEGPSILRIQQVVRGDSAAYFCASSPSTGGGEQYFGPGTRLTVT.